This T cell receptor (beta chain) was sequenced during a study of cytomegalovirus exposure and HLA in healthy donors. Study summary: An early data release held tens of millions of unique TCRs from HLA-typed donors. Study-wide results and caveats: Researchers reported from a later analysis that most CMV-associated TCR beta chains appeared HLA-restricted. In vitro assays verified that a few CMV-associated chains recognized CMV antigens specifically.

Vbeta (60) and Jbeta (13) primers were used in the PCR. Profiling relied on immunoSEQ multiplex PCR, and the TCRdb table lists in-frame clones only, not all of them. Of about 60,000 clones detected, over 75% appear once; the ten largest clones hold about 4.5%. Trimming stripped 5 bases from V and 9 bases from J, with 16 bases between. The CDR3 consists of 13 residues. Germline V gene data show CDR1 as SGHTA and CDR2 as FQGTGA. Points on this clone: Its antigen is unidentified.

This sequence was found in a woman aged 25-40 years in good health and CMV-seronegative. V is TRBV7-3 and J is TRBJ2-5; D might be TRBD2 (5 bases). Specimen: PBMCs. The CDR3 sequence: CASSIDARRAQYF. Written as DNA, the CDR3 is TGTGCCAGCAGCATCGACGCGCGGCGGGCCCAGTACTTC.